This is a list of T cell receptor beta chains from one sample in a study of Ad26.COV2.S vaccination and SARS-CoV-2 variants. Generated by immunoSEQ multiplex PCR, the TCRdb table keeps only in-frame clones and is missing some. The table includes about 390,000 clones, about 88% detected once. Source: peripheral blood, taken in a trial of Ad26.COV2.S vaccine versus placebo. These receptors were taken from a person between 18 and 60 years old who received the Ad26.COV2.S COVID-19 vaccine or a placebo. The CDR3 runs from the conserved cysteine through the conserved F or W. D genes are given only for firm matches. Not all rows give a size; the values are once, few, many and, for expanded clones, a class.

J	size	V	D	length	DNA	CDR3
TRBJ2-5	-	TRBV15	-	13	TGTGCCACCAGCAGAGTCCTGGTGGAGACCCAGTACTTC	CATSRVLVETQYF
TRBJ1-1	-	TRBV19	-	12	TGTGCCAGTAGTGAACCGAACACTGAAGCTTTCTTT	CASSEPNTEAFF
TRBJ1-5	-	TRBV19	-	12	TGTGCCTCCGGGGGGGCTTGGCAGCCCCAGCATTTT	CASGGAWQPQHF
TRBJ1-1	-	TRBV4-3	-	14	TGCGCCAGCAGCCAAGAGGGGCGGAACACTGAAGCTTTCTTT	CASSQEGRNTEAFF
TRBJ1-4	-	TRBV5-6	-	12	TGTGCCAGCTCGCGGGGGGACGAAAAACTGTTTTTT	CASSRGDEKLFF
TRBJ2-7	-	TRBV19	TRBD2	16	TGTGCCAGTAGTACGGGAAGAGCGGGGGGGCCGCGGGAGCAGTACTTC	CASSTGRAGGPREQYF
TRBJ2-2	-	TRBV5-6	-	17	TGTGCCAGCAGCTTAACGGGGGTTTTGTCGAACACCGGGGAGCTGTTTTTT	CASSLTGVLSNTGELFF
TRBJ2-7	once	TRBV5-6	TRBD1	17	TGTGCCAGCAGCTCACCCCGACAGGGGGCTCCCACCTACGAGCAGTACTTC	CASSSPRQGAPTYEQYF
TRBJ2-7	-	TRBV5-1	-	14	TGCGCCAGCAGCCCAAGCCCAGACAGGTACGAGCAGTACTTC	CASSPSPDRYEQYF
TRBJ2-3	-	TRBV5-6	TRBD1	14	TGTGCCAGCAGCTTGGGTCAGGGGGCAGATACGCAGTATTTT	CASSLGQGADTQYF
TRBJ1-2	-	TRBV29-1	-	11	TGCAGCGTTGAAGTGGTCTATGGCTACACCTTC	CSVEVVYGYTF
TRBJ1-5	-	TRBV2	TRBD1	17	TGTGCCAGCAGTGAGACAGGGGGGCGATATAGCAATCAGCCCCAGCATTTT	CASSETGGRYSNQPQHF
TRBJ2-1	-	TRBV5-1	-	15	TGCGCCAGCAGCTTGGAGGGTGGCTCCTACAATGAGCAGTTCTTC	CASSLEGGSYNEQFF
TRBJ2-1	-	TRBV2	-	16	TGTGCCAGCAGTGAGGAGAGAGCGGTTAGAGGCGATGAGCAGTTCTTC	CASSEERAVRGDEQFF
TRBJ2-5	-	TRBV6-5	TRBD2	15	TGTGCCAGCAGCACTAGCGGGGGGGCCCAAGAGACCCAGTACTTC	CASSTSGGAQETQYF
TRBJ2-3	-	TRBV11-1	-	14	TGTGCCAGCAGCTTAGGTAGCCCTGCAGATACGCAGTATTTT	CASSLGSPADTQYF
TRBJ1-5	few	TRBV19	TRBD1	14	TGTGCCAGTAGTATAGAGGACAGGGGCCAGCCCCAGCATTTT	CASSIEDRGQPQHF
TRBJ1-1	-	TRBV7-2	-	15	TGTGCCAGCAGCTTAGTTCAGGGCCGCAACACTGAAGCTTTCTTT	CASSLVQGRNTEAFF
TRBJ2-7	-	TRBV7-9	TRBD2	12	TGTGCCAGCAGCCCGGGGGGTGACGAGCAGTACTTC	CASSPGGDEQYF
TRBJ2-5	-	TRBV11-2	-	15	TGTGCCAGCAGCCTTCTTCCCCGGGTCCAAGAGACCCAGTACTTC	CASSLLPRVQETQYF
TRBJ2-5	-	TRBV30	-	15	TGTGCCTGGAGCACCCTGGGGTCTCTGAGAGAGACCCAGTACTTC	CAWSTLGSLRETQYF
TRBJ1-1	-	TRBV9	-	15	TGTGCCAGCAGCCCAGGAGGGCTCATGAACACTGAAGCTTTCTTT	CASSPGGLMNTEAFF
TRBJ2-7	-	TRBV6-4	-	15	TGTGCCAGCAGCCCACCCAGGGTAGAGTCCTACGAGCAGTACTTC	CASSPPRVESYEQYF
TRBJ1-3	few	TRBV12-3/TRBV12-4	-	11	TGTGCCAGCTGGGGGTGGAACACCATATATTTT	CASWGWNTIYF
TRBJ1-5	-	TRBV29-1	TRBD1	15	TGCAGCGCAATGACAGGGGGGGATAGCAATCAGCCCCAGCATTTT	CSAMTGGDSNQPQHF
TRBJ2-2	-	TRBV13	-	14	TGTGCCAGCAGCACGCCCCAGGACACCCGGGAGCTGTTTTTT	CASSTPQDTRELFF
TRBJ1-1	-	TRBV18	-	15	TGTGCCAGCTCACCACCGGGTAGGTGGAACACTGAAGCTTTCTTT	CASSPPGRWNTEAFF
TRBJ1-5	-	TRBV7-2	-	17	TGTGCCAGCAGCTTAATGATAGCTAGCGGTGGCAATCAGCCCCAGCATTTT	CASSLMIASGGNQPQHF
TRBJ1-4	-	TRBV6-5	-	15	TGTGCCAGCAGTTACTCAGGGACCAATAATGAAAAACTGTTTTTT	CASSYSGTNNEKLFF
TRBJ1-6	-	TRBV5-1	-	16	TGCGCCAGCAGCTTGGCCTTGGCCCGAATGGGCTCACCCCTCCACTTT	CASSLALARMGSPLHF
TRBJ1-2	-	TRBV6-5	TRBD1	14	TGTGCCAGCATACCCCCGGACAGGGGATATGGCTACACCTTC	CASIPPDRGYGYTF
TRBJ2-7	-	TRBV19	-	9	TGTGCCCCTGGGAAAGAGCAGTACTTC	CAPGKEQYF
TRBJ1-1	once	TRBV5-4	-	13	TGTGCCAGCAGCTTGGACAGTTCCACTGAAGCTTTCTTT	CASSLDSSTEAFF
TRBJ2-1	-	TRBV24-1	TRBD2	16	TGTGCCACCAGTGACCCCGTAGCGGGGGGGGGCAATGAGCAGTTCTTC	CATSDPVAGGGNEQFF
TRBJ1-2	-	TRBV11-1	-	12	TGTGCCAGCAGCTTCGGGCAGTATGGCTACACCTTC	CASSFGQYGYTF
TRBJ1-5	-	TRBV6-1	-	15	TGTGCCAGCAGTGAATGGGCGGGGATCAATCAGCCCCAGCATTTT	CASSEWAGINQPQHF
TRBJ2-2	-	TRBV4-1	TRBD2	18	TGCGCCAGCAGAAGAGGACTAGCGGGGGGTCCGAACACCGGGGAGCTGTTTTTT	CASRRGLAGGPNTGELFF
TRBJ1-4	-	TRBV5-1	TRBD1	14	TGCGCCAGCGCCAGGGGACAGGGAGATGAAAAACTGTTTTTT	CASARGQGDEKLFF
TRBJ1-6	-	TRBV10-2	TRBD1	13	TGCGCCAGCAGTCGGGACAGGTATTCACCCCTCCACTTT	CASSRDRYSPLHF
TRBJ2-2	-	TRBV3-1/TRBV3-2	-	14	TGTGCCAGCAGCCAGGCCAGGAACACCGGGGAGCTGTTTTTT	CASSQARNTGELFF
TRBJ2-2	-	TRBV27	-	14	TGTGCCAGCAGTTTATCACCCCACACCGGGGAGCTGTTTTTT	CASSLSPHTGELFF
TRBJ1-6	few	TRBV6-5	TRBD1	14	TGTGCCAGCAGGCAGGGGGTCTATAATTCACCCCTCCACTTT	CASRQGVYNSPLHF
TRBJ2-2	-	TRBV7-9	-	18	TGTGCCAGCAGCTTAACGAGGGGGATTTTCTTGAACACCGGGGAGCTGTTTTTT	CASSLTRGIFLNTGELFF
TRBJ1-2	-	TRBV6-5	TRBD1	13	TGTGCCAGCAGGAGGACAGGGCCTTATGGCTACACCTTC	CASRRTGPYGYTF
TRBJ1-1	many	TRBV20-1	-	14	TGCAGTGCTAGTATAACGATCATGAACACTGAAGCTTTCTTT	CSASITIMNTEAFF
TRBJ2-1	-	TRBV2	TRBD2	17	TGTGCCAGCAGTGTAGGAGCGGGGGGGAGTACCTACAATGAGCAGTTCTTC	CASSVGAGGSTYNEQFF
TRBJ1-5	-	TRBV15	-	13	TGTGCCGCCAGGGGTTGGAGCAATCAGCCCCAGCATTTT	CAARGWSNQPQHF
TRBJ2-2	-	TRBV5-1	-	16	TGCGCCAGCAGCTTGGACACGGGATTAAACACCGGGGAGCTGTTTTTT	CASSLDTGLNTGELFF
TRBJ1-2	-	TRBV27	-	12	TGTGCCAGCAGGGACGACAGCCATGGCTACACCTTC	CASRDDSHGYTF
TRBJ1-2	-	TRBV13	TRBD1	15	TGTGCCAGCAGCTTACTACAGGGGGCGAACTATGGCTACACCTTC	CASSLLQGANYGYTF
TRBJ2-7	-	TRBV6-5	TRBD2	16	TGTGCCAGCAGTTACTCGGGGCAGGGAGGGACCTACGAGCAGTACTTC	CASSYSGQGGTYEQYF
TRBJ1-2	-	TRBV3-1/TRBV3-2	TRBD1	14	TGTGCCAGCAGCCAAGGAACAGGGGGCCGAGGCTACACCTTC	CASSQGTGGRGYTF
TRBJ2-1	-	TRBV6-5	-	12	TGTGCCAGCAGTTACGGGCGCAATGAGCAGTTCTTC	CASSYGRNEQFF
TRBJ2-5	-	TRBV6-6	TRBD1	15	TGTGCCAGCAGTAAGGGACAGGCCAACCAAGAGACCCAGTACTTC	CASSKGQANQETQYF